These 9 T cell receptor beta chains were all obtained from the same sample, sequenced in a study of T cells in localized non-small cell lung cancer. This table comes from immunoSEQ multiplex PCR, and its TCRdb copy is limited to in-frame clones, with some not included. The sample carries tens of thousands of clones, 84% recorded once. Material: peripheral blood, obtained before any cancer treatment. These receptors all come from a man aged 40-75 years with stage I lung adenocarcinoma.

This clone appeared a single time. The chain joins TRBV4-1 to TRBJ2-1; no clear D. This CDR3 spans 13 amino acids. In germline, CDR1 is MGHRA, CDR2 YSYEKL. The V end was cut by 0 bases, the J end by 6 bases, with 6 bases between. The CDR3: CASSQDQFNEQFF. In nucleotides, the CDR3 is TGCGCCAGCAGCCAAGATCAGTTCAATGAGCAGTTCTTC.

This clone is termed medium-sized. V usage is TRBV6-4 and J usage is TRBJ2-2; D is perhaps TRBD2 (5 bases). This CDR3 is 13 amino acids long. Per germline, CDR1 MRHNA and CDR2 SNTAGT. The ends were cut back, 5 bases at V and 1 base at J, with 5 bases in the middle. CDR3 bases: TGTGCCAGCAGTAGCGGGAACACCGGGGAGCTGTTTTTT. Translation: CASSSGNTGELFF.

V is TRBV4-2 and J is TRBJ2-5; either TRBD1 or TRBD2 may fit D (6 bases each). The CDR3 has 17 amino acids. CDR1 is LGHNA and CDR2 is YNFKEQ in the germline V gene. The V end was cut by 1 base, the J end by 2 bases, with 17 bases between. The chain's CDR3 is CASSQGVVGGGQETQYF. The CDR3, as DNA: TGTGCCAGCAGCCAAGGGGTCGTCGGGGGCGGGCAAGAGACCCAGTACTTC.

The CDR3 DNA sequence: TGTGCCAGCAGTACCTACGAGCAGTACTTC. It codes for CASSTYEQYF. This chain uses TRBV2 with TRBJ2-7; no clear D gene. CDR3 size: 10 residues. Germline V gene data show CDR1 as SNHLY and CDR2 as FYNNEI. Trimming took off 5 bases at V and 2 bases at J, with 1 base between the two ends.

The gene calls are TRBV7-2 and TRBJ2-1; the D gene could be TRBD1 or TRBD2 (5 bases each). The V end was cut by 5 bases, the J end by 6 bases, with 14 bases between. The length of the CDR3 is 14 residues. The germline V gene encodes CDR1 SGHTA and CDR2 FQGNSA. The DNA for the CDR3 is TGTGCCAGCAGCAAGACCACGGGGCGCAATGAGCAGTTCTTC. It encodes CASSKTTGRNEQFF.

The chain joins TRBV6-1 to TRBJ2-1, with D unclear. The CDR3 is made up of 12 amino acids. Germline V gene sequence: CDR1 MNHNS, CDR2 SASEGT. V shed 7 bases and J shed 10 bases, with 14 bases lying between them. In DNA form, the CDR3 reads TGTGCCAGCAAGGGTTACCCAGGAGAGCAGTTCTTC. Translated: CASKGYPGEQFF.

This chain links TRBV10-3 with TRBJ2-5; 9 bases agree with TRBD1. Per the germline V gene, CDR1 is ENHRY and CDR2 is SYGVKD. This CDR3 has 15 residues. The V gene end was trimmed by 5 bases and the J gene end by 5 bases; junction bases not matched to a gene: 9. Here the CDR3 DNA reads TGTGCCATCAGTCGACAGGGGGATCGGGGCGAGACCCAGTACTTC. This translates into CAISRQGDRGETQYF.

The chain couples TRBV5-4 to TRBJ2-3, with TRBD2 matching 12 bases. V shed 2 bases, J shed 0 bases, and the junction held 1 base outside the gene matches. This CDR3 region has 16 residues. Germline-derived CDR1 and CDR2 are SGHNT and YYREEE (reference sequence). Here the CDR3 DNA reads TGTGCCAGCAGCTTCGGGACTAGCGGGAGCACAGATACGCAGTATTTT. It encodes CASSFGTSGSTDTQYF.

The rearrangement joins TRBV27 to TRBJ1-5; 11 bases line up with TRBD1. Germline assignment: CDR1 MNHEY and CDR2 SMNVEV (reference sequence). The CDR3 has 14 residues. With V trimmed by 4 bases and J by 6 bases, 2 bases remained unmatched. The CDR3 coding sequence is TGTGCCAGCAGTTGGGGGACAGGGGGTCAGCCCCAGCATTTT. Amino acids: CASSWGTGGQPQHF.